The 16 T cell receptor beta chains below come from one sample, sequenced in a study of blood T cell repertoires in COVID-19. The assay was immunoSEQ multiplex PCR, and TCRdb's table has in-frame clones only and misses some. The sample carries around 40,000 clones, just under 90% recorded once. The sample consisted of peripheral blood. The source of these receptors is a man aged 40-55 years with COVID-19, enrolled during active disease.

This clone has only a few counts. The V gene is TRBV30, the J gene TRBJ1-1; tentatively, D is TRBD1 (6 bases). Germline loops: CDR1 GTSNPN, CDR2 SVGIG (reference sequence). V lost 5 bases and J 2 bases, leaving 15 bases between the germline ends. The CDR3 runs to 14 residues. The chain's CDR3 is CAWAILRGNTEAFF. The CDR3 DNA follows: TGTGCCTGGGCGATCCTCAGGGGCAACACTGAAGCTTTCTTT.

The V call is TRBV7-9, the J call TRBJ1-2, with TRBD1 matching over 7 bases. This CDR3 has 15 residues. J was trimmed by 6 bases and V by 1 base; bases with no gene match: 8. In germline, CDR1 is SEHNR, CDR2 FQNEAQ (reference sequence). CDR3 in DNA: TGTGCCAGCAGCTTAGAGAAGGGGGCAATTGATGGCTACACCTTC. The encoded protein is CASSLEKGAIDGYTF.

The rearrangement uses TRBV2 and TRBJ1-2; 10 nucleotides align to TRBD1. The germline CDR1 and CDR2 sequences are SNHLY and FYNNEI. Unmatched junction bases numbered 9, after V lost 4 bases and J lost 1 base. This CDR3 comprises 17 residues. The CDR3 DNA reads TGTGCCAGCAGTGCGGGGACAGGGGAGAACCTTAACTATGGCTACACCTTC. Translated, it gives CASSAGTGENLNYGYTF.

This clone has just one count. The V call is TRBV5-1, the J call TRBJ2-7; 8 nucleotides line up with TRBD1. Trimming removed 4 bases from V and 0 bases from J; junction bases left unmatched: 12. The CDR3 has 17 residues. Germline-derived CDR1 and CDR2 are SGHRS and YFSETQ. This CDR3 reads CASSVGVATGVSYEQYF. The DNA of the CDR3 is TGCGCCAGCAGCGTTGGGGTAGCGACAGGGGTCTCCTACGAGCAGTACTTC.

CDR3 sequence (DNA): TGTGCCAGCATGACCCGACCGGGACTGATCTATGGCTACACCTTC. Encoded protein: CASMTRPGLIYGYTF. V is TRBV6-5 and J is TRBJ1-2; D may be TRBD1 (5 bases). The CDR3 is 15 residues long. The ends were cut back, 7 bases at V and 4 bases at J, with 19 bases in the middle. Germline-derived CDR1 and CDR2 are MNHEY and SVGAGI.

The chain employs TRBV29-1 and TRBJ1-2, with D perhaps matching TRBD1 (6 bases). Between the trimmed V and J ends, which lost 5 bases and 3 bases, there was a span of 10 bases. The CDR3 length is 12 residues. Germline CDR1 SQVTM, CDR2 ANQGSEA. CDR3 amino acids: CSVFRQDYGYTF. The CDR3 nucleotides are TGCAGCGTTTTCCGACAGGACTATGGCTACACCTTC.

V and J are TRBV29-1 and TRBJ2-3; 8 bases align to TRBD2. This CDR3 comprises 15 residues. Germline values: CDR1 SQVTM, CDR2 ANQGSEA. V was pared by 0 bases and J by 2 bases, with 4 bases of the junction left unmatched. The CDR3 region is CSVEDIGGATDTQYF. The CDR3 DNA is TGCAGCGTTGAAGATATCGGGGGGGCCACAGATACGCAGTATTTT.

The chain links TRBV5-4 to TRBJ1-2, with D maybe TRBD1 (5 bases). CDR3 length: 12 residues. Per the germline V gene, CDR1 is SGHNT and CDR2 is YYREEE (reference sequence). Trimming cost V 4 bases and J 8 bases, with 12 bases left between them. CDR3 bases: TGTGCCAGCAGCCGCGGCGGGACCGGCTACACCTTC. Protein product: CASSRGGTGYTF.

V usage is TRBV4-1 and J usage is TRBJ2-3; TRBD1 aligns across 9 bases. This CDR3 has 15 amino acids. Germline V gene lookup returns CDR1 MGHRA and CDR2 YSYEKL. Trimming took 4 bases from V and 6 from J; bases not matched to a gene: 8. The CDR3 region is CASSLKGQGTDTQYF. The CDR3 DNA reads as TGCGCCAGCAGCCTAAAGGGACAGGGAACGGATACGCAGTATTTT.

CDR3 protein: CASSDAARGKEETQYF. The CDR3 nucleotides read TGTGCCAGCAGTGACGCCGCCAGGGGGAAAGAGGAGACCCAGTACTTC. The chain joins TRBV2 to TRBJ2-5, with TRBD1 matching 7 bases. V gave up 3 bases and J gave up 5 bases; unmatched junction bases: 12. CDR1 and CDR2 (germline): SNHLY, FYNNEI. CDR3 length equals 16 residues.

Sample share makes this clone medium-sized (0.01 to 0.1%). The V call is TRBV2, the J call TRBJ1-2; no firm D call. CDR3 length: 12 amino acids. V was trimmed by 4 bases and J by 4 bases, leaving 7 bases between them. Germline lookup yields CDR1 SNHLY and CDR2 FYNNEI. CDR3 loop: CASSGGIYGYTF. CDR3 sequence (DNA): TGTGCCAGCAGTGGAGGCATCTATGGCTACACCTTC.

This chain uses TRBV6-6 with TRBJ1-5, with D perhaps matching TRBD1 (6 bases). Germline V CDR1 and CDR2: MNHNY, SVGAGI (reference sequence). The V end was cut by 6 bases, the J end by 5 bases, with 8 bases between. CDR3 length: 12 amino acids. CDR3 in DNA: TGTGCCAGCAGACAGGGAGATCAGCCCCAGCATTTT. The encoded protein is CASRQGDQPQHF.

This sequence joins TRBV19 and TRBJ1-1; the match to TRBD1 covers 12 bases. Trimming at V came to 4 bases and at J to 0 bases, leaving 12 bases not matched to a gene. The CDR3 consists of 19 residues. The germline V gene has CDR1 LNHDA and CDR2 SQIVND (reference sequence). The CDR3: CASSKGQGAGMFLNTEAFF. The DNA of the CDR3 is TGTGCCAGTAGTAAGGGACAGGGGGCGGGGATGTTTTTGAACACTGAAGCTTTCTTT.

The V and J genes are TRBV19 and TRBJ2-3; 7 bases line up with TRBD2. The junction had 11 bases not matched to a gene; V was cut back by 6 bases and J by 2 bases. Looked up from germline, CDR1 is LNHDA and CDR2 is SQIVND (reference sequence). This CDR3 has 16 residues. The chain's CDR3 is CASRSSGSLLTDTQYF. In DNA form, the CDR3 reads TGTGCCAGTAGGAGTAGCGGGTCCCTCCTCACAGATACGCAGTATTTT.

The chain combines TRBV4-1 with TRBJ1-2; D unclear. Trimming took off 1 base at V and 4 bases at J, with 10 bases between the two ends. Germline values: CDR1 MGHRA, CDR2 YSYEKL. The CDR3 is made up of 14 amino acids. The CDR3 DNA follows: TGCGCCAGCAGCCAAGCGCCAGGCCTCTATGGCTACACCTTC. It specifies CASSQAPGLYGYTF.

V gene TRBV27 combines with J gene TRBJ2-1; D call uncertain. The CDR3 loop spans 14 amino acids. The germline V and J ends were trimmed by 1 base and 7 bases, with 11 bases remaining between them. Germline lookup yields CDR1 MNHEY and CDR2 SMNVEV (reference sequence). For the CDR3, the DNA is TGTGCCAGCAGTTTATGGCCAACTATAAATGAGCAGTTCTTC. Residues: CASSLWPTINEQFF.